The 4 T cell receptor beta chains below all came from one sample that was sequenced in a study of shared clonotypes between healthy human individuals. Profiled with immunoSEQ multiplex PCR; TCRdb holds only in-frame clones, not every one. The table lists around 2.3 million clones, approximately 94% of them singletons. The specimen sequenced was naive CD4+ T cells sorted from blood. Described subset: CD45RA+ positively selected. The origin of the receptors is a man younger than 35 in good health.

As for this clone: Sequence at one end of the junction differs from germline and may be a read error. The chain has TRBV5-1 and TRBJ2-7, with D unclear. The CDR3 is 8 amino acids. Germline lookup yields CDR1 SGHRS and CDR2 YFSETQ. The CDR3 DNA follows: TGCGCCAGCAGCCCCTCGCTCTTC. Translation: CASSPSLF.

This chain joins TRBV19 and TRBJ2-1, with a weak D call TRBD2 (6 bases). CDR3 size: 15 residues. From germline, CDR1 is LNHDA and CDR2 SQIVND (reference sequence). V dropped 6 bases and J dropped 1 base, with 13 bases sitting between them. CDR3 in DNA: TGTGCCAGTAGCCCTCTTGGGGGGTCCTACAATGAGCAGTTCTTC. Protein: CASSPLGGSYNEQFF. Looking up the rest from reference TRBV19 and TRBJ2-1 gives the full variable domain: DGGITQSPKYLFRKEGQNVTLSCEQNLNHDAMYWYRQDPGQGLRLIYYSQIVNDFQKGDIAEGYSVSREKKESFPLTVTSAQKNPTAFYLCASSPLGGSYNEQFFGPGTRLTVL.

The rearrangement joins TRBV29-1 to TRBJ2-2, with 9 bases lining up with TRBD1. There are 18 residues in the CDR3. The V gene's germline CDR1 is SQVTM and CDR2 ANQGSEA. With 4 bases clipped from V and 5 bases from J, the junction kept 17 bases outside the gene matches. The CDR3 protein is CSVGPEGQGGGKTGELFF. CDR3 coding DNA: TGCAGCGTTGGACCCGAGGGACAGGGAGGAGGGAAGACCGGGGAGCTGTTTTTT.

The chain's CDR3 is CASIKPQDRIYEQYF. As DNA, the CDR3 is TGCGCCAGCATCAAACCCCAGGACAGGATCTACGAGCAGTACTTC. The genes are TRBV10-1 and TRBJ2-7, with TRBD1 matching 7 bases. This CDR3 comprises 15 residues. CDR1 and CDR2 from the germline V gene are WNHNN and SYGVQD (reference sequence). Unmatched junction bases numbered 12, after V lost 7 bases and J lost 3 bases.